Listed here are 12 T cell receptor beta chains from one sample, sequenced in a study of blood T cells in healthy people across ages. For the second PCR, which ran for roughly 7 to 11 cycles, a sample-barcoded 5' primer and a J-beta primer mix were used. Using its own MiXCR run on the 5' RACE reads, TCRdb lists one record per CDR3 protein. The sample consists of about 650,000 distinct CDR3 sequences, about a third of them appearing once. Sequencing used blood. All receptors derive from a woman older than 75 in good health.

The chain has TRBV29-1 and TRBJ2-7; 7 nucleotides agree with TRBD1. Judging by the DNA end, TRBJ2-5 fits better; the J call may be wrong. CDR1 SQVTM and CDR2 ANQGSEA come from the germline V gene. This CDR3 has 13 residues. Written as DNA, the CDR3 is TGCAGCCTAGACGTAGGGGGCGGGGAGACCCAGTACTTC. Protein: CSLDVGGGETQYF.

The chain couples TRBV28 to TRBJ2-7; D remains unclear. In germline, CDR1 is MDHEN, CDR2 SYDVKM. V lost 5 bases to trimming and J lost 2 bases, with 10 bases between them. This CDR3 has 13 residues. The CDR3 sequence is CASSPSDPYEQYF. DNA for the CDR3: TGTGCCAGCAGTCCCTCCGACCCCTACGAGCAGTACTTC.

As for this clonotype: This may come from a read error, since a much larger clone is one base off. The chain recombines TRBV29-1 with TRBJ2-1; 11 nucleotides line up with TRBD2. The DNA end is more similar to TRBJ2-7, so the J call may be wrong. The CDR3 extends over 15 amino acids. CDR1 and CDR2 from the germline V gene are SQVTM and ANQGSEA. In nucleotides, the CDR3 is TGCAGCGTTCGACTAGCGGGGACCTCCTACAATGAGCAGTACTTC. Translated: CSVRLAGTSYNEQYF.

Turning to this clonotype: The junction differs from germline at one of its ends, possibly a read error. The chain couples TRBV5-1 to TRBJ2-5; D is tentatively TRBD1 or TRBD2 (6 bases each). Germline V CDR1 and CDR2: SGHRS, YFSETQ. The CDR3 length is 15 residues. CDR3 sequence reads: CASSWGPGAQETQYF. As DNA, the CDR3 is TGCGCCAGTAGCTGGGGACCGGGGGCCCAAGAGACCCAGTACTTC. Complete variable domain (other parts from reference TRBV5-1 and TRBJ2-5): KAGVTQTPRYLIKTRGQQVTLSCSPISGHRSVSWYQQTPGQGLQFLFEYFSETQRNKGNFPGRFSGRQFSNSRSEMNVSTLELGDSALYLCASSWGPGAQETQYFGPGTRLLVL.

Notes on this clonotype: This clone may be a read error of a much larger clone one base away. The chain couples TRBV18 to TRBJ2-7; the D call may be TRBD1 or TRBD2 (5 bases each). CDR1 is KGHSH and CDR2 is LQKENI in the germline V gene. This CDR3 has 14 amino acids. Trimming removed 2 bases from V and 7 bases from J, with 15 bases in between. In nucleotides, the CDR3 is TGTGCCAGCTCACCAGGGACGGTATACAATGAGCAGTACTTC. Its translation: CASSPGTVYNEQYF. The full variable domain, rest sourced from reference TRBV18 and TRBJ2-7, is NAGVMQNPRHLVRRRGQEARLRCSPMKGHSHVYWYRQLPEEGLKFMVYLQKENIIDESGMPKERFSAEFPKEGPSILRIQQVVRGDSAAYFCASSPGTVYNEQYFGPGTRLTVT.

This clonotype was seen repeatedly, ten times or more. This chain joins TRBV9 and TRBJ2-1; D is undetermined. Trimming took 0 bases from V and 4 from J, leaving 11 bases between them. CDR3 length: 15 residues. Germline CDR1 reads SGDLS; CDR2 reads YYNGEE. In DNA, the CDR3 is TGTGCCAGCAGCGTAGAAGGATCTGGGTACAATGAGCAGTTCTTC. Encoded protein: CASSVEGSGYNEQFF.

The table lists this clonotype with many counts. The chain employs TRBV12-3 or TRBV12-4 and TRBJ2-7, with no clear D. V was trimmed by 5 bases and J by 6 bases, leaving 14 bases between them. The CDR3 spans 13 residues. The CDR3 DNA sequence: TGTGCCAGCAGTCCACAAATAGAGAGCGAGCAGTACTTC. It specifies CASSPQIESEQYF.

This clonotype was seen ten or more times. V is TRBV20-1 and J is TRBJ2-7; 7 nucleotides agree with TRBD2. In germline, CDR1 is DFQATT, CDR2 SNEGSKA (reference sequence). The V and J ends lost 6 bases and 5 bases, in that order; junction bases with no gene match: 10. This CDR3 is 13 amino acids long. CDR3 nucleotide sequence: TGCAGTGCCCCAAGGGAGGGTCGAAACGAGCAGTACTTC. It is translated as CSAPREGRNEQYF.

This clonotype came up many times. The J gene is TRBJ2-1, the V gene TRBV7-6; 10 bases line up with TRBD1. The V and J ends lost 5 bases and 9 bases, in that order; junction bases with no gene match: 10. This CDR3 contains 15 residues. CDR1 is SGHVS, CDR2 FNYEAQ, per germline. The CDR3 here is CASSNPGTGVSEQFF. In nucleotides, the CDR3 is TGTGCCAGCAGCAATCCCGGGACAGGGGTCAGTGAGCAGTTCTTC.

This clonotype was observed at least ten times. This clone may be a read error of a much larger clone one base away. V and J are TRBV7-9 and TRBJ2-1, with 12 positions matching TRBD1. Trimming at V came to 7 bases and at J to 8 bases, leaving 9 bases not matched to a gene. This CDR3 is built from 15 residues. Germline loops: CDR1 SEHNR, CDR2 FQNEAQ (reference sequence). Here the CDR3 reads CASKTGTGGCHEQFF. The CDR3 DNA sequence: TGTGCCAGCAAGACCGGGACAGGGGGCTGTCATGAGCAGTTCTTC.

This clonotype has only a few counts. The chain uses TRBV6-5 and TRBJ1-2; 9 nucleotides align to TRBD1. CDR3 length equals 15 residues. The V gene end was trimmed by 8 bases and the J gene end by 7 bases; junction bases not matched to a gene: 14. Germline CDR1 is MNHEY and CDR2 is SVGAGI. This CDR3 reads CASRGQGILSRGYTF. As DNA, the CDR3 is TGTGCCAGCCGCGGACAGGGGATATTGAGTCGTGGCTACACCTTC.

Only one count was recorded for this clonotype. This may arise from a read error, as a much more abundant clone is one base away. The chain employs TRBV2 and TRBJ2-1; TRBD1 might be the D (6 bases). The closer fit of TRBJ2-7 to the DNA end suggests the J call may be wrong. The CDR3 runs 14 residues. CDR1 is SNHLY and CDR2 is FYNNEI in the germline V gene. The CDR3 reads CADERQGSYNEQYF. The DNA of the CDR3 is TGTGCCGATGAGAGGCAGGGGTCCTACAATGAGCAGTACTTC.